The T cell receptor beta chain under discussion was sequenced for a study of tumor-infiltrating lymphocytes in primary liver carcinoma. The CDR3 is 15 amino acids. Germline loops: CDR1 SGHNT, CDR2 YENEEA. Starting material for RNA and DNA co-extraction consisted of 20-30 mg of unsorted bulk tissue. Every one of the tumor samples had a viable tumor cell content above 75%. As for this clonotype: Compared with germline, one end of the junction differs, possibly owing to a read error.

TCR beta cDNA came from roughly 550 ng total RNA, primed with a constant-region primer. It was through three nested multiplex PCR rounds of slightly modified ARM-PCR that TCR beta libraries arose. The first two PCR rounds used TRBV1-TRBV30 primers with a Cbeta primer, roughly 10 cycles each. A single record per CDR3 protein comes from TCRdb applying MiXCR to the multiplex PCR reads. This sample has about 130,000 distinct CDR3 sequences, with around 64% found just once. This TCR came from a woman aged 60 to 75 with primary liver carcinoma and hepatitis B virus infection. The V gene is TRBV11-3, the J gene TRBJ1-1; D possibly corresponds to TRBD1 (6 bases). The specimen was liver tumor tissue from sampling region 3. Subset described: tumor region T3, left-lateral pole. In nucleotides, the CDR3 is TGTGTCAGCAGCTGGGGGACAACCGGTAACACTGAAGCCTTCTTT. It specifies CVSSWGTTGNTEAFF.